The TCR beta chain under discussion was sequenced for a study of T cell clonality in common variable immunodeficiency. Sequencing used immunoSEQ multiplex PCR; TCRdb keeps in-frame clones, though not all of them. Found here are about 55,000 clones, no singletons; the ten largest cover around 0.8%. Regarding the study as a whole: T cell subpopulation sequencing would be needed to explain CVID clonality.

This clone was observed at least ten times. The antigen is unknown. The CDR3 is cut off 3 residues early in the read; its end comes from the germline J gene. CDR3 length equals 12 residues. V was cut by 3 bases and J by 2 bases, with 2 bases left in between. Germline values: CDR1 ENHRY, CDR2 SYGVKD. This TCR was sampled from a person aged 18-70 years in good health. The J gene is TRBJ1-3, the V gene TRBV10-3; D gene uncertain. Source material: peripheral blood mononuclear cells. CDR3 DNA (partial): TGTGCCATCAGTGACACTGGAAACACC. Translated: CAISDTGNT. The whole CDR3 reads CAISDTGNTIYF.